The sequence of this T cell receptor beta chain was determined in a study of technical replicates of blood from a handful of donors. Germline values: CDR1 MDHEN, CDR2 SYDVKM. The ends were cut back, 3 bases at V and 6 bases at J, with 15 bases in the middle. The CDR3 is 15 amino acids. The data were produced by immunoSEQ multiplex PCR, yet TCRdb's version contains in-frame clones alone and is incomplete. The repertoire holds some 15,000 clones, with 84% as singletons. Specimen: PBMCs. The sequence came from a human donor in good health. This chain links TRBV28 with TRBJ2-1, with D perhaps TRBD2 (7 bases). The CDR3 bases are TGTGCCAGCAGTTTGGGGGGGCAGAGGGGCAATGAGCAGTTCTTC. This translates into CASSLGGQRGNEQFF.